This T cell receptor (beta chain) is from a study of blood T cell repertoires in COVID-19. Profiled with immunoSEQ multiplex PCR; TCRdb holds only in-frame clones, not every one. The sample includes around 52,000 clones, about 81% of them seen just once. Trimming cost V 9 bases and J 3 bases; bases outside gene matches: 8. This CDR3 contains 14 residues. CDR1 is MNHEY and CDR2 is SMNVEV in the germline V gene (reference sequence). The sequenced sample consisted of peripheral blood. The source is a woman aged 60-75 years with acute or convalescent COVID-19. This chain connects TRBV27 to TRBJ1-2, with 9 bases that match TRBD1. CDR3 nucleotides: TGTGCCAGAAACCGGGACAGGGCTGACTATGGCTACACCTTC. Translated, it gives CARNRDRADYGYTF.